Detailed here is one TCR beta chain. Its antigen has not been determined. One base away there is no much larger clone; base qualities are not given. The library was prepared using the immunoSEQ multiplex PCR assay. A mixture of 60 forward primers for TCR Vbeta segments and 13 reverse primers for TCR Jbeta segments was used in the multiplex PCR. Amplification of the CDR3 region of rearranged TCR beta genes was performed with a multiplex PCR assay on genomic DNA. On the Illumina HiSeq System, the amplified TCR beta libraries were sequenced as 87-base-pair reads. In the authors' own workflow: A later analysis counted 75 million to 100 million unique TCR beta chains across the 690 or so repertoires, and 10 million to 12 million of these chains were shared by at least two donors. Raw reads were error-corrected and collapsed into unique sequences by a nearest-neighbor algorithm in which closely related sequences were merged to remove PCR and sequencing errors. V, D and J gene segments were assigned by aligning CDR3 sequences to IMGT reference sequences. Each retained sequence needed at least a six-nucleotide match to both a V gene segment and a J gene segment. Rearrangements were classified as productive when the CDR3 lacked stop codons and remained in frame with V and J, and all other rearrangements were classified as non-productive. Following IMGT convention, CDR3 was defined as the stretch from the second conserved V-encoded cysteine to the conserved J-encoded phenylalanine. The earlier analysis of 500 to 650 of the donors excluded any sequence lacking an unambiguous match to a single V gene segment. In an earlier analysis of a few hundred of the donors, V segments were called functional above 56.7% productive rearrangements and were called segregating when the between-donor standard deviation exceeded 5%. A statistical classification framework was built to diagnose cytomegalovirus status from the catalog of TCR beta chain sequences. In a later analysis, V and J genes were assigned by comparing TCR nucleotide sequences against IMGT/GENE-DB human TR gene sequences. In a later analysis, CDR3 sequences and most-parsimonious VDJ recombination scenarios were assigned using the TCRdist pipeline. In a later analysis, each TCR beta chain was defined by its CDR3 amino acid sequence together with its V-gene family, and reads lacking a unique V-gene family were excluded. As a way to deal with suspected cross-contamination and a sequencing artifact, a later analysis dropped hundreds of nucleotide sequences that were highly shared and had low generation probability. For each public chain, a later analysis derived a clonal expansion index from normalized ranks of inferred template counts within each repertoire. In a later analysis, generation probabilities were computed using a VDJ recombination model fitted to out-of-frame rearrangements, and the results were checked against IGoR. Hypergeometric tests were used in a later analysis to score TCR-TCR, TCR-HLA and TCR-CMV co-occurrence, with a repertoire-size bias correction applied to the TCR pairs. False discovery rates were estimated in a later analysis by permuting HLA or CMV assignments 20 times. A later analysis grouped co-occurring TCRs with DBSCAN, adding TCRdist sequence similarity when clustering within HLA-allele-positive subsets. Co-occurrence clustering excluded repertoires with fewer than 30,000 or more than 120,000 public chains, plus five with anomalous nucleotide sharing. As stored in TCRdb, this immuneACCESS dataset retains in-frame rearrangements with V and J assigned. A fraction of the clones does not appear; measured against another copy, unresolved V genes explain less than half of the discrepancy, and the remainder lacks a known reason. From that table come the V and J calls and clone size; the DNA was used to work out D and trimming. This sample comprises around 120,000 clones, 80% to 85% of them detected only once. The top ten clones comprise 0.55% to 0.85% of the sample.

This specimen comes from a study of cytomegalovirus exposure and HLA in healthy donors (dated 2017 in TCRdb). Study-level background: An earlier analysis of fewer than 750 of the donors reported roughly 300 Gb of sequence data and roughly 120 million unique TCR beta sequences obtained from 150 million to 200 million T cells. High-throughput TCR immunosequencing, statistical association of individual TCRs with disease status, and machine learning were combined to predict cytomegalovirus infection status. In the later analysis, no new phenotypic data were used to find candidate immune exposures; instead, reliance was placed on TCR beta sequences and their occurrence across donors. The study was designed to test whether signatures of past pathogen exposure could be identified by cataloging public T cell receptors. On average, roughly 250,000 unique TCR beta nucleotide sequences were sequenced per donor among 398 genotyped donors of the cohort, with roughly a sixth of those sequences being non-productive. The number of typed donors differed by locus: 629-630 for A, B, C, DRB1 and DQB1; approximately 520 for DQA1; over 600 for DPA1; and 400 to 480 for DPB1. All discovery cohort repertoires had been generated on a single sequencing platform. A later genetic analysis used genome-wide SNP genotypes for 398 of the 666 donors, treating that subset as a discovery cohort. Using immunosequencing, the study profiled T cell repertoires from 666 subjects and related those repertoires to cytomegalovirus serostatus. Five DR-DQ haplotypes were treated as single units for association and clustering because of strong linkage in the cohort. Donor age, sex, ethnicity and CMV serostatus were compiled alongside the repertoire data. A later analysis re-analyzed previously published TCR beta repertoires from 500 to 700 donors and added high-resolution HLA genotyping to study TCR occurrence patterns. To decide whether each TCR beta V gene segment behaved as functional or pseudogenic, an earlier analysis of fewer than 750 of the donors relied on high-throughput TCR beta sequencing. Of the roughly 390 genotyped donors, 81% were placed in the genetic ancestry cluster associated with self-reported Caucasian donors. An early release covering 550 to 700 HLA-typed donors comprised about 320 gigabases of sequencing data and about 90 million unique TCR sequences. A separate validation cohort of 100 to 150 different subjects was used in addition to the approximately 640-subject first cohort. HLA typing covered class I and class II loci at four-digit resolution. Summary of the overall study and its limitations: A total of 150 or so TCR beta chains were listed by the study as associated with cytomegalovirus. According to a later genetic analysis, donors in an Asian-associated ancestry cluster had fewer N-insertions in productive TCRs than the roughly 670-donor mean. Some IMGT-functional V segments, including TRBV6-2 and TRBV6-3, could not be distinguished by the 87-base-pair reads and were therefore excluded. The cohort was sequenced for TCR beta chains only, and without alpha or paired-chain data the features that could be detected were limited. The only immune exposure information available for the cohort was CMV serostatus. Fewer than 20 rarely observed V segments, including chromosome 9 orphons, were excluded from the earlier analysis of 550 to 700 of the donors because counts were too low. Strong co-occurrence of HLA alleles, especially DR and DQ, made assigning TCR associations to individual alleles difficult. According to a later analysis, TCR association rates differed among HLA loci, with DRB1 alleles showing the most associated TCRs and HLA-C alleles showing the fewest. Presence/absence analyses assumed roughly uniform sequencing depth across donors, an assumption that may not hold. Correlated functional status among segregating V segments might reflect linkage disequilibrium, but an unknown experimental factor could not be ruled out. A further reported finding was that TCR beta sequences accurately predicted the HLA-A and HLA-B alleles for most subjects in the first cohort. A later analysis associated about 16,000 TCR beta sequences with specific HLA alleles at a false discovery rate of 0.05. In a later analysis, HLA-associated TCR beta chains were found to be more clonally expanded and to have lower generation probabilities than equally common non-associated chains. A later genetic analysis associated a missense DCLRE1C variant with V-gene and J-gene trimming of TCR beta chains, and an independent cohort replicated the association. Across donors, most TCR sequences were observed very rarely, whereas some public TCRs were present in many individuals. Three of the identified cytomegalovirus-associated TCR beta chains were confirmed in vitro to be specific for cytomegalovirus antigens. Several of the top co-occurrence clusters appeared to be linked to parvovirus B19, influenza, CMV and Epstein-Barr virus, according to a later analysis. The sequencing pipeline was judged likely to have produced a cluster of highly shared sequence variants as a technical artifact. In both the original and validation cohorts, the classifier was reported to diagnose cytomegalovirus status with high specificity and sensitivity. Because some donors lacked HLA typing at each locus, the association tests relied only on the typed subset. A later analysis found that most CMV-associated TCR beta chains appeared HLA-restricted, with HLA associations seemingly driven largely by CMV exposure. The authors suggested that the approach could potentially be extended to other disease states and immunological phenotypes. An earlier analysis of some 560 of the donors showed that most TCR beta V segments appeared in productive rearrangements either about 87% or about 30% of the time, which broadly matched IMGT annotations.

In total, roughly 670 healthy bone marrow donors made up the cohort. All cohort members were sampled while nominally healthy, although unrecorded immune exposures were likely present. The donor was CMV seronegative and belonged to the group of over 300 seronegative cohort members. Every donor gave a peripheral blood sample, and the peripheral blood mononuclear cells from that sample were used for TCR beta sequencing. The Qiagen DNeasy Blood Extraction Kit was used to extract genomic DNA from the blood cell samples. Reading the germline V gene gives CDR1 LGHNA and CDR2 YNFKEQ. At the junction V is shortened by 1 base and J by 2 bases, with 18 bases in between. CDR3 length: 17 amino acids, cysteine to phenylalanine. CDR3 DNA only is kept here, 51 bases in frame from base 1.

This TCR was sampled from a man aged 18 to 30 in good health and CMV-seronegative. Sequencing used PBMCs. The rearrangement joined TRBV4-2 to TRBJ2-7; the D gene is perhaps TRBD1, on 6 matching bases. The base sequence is TGTGCCAGCAGCCAAGCTGGGGACATAGGGTTTACCTACGAGCAGTACTTC. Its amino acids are CASSQAGDIGFTYEQYF.